Listed here are 28 T cell receptor beta chains from one sample, sequenced in a study of blood T cell repertoires in COVID-19. Profiled with immunoSEQ multiplex PCR; TCRdb holds only in-frame clones, not every one. The table includes about 280,000 clones, over 75% detected once. The sequenced sample was peripheral blood. Source of these receptors: a man aged 45-65 years with active or convalescent COVID-19.

This clone was picked up a small number of times. This chain connects TRBV5-1 to TRBJ1-2; 8 positions agree with TRBD1. The CDR3 has 15 amino acids. Germline V CDR1 and CDR2: SGHRS, YFSETQ. Trimming took 2 bases from V and 6 from J; bases not matched to a gene: 9. The CDR3, as DNA: TGCGCCAGCAGCTTCCGTTCAGGGGGCAGTAATGGCTACACCTTC. This encodes CASSFRSGGSNGYTF.

CDR3 sequence (DNA): TGTGCCATCTGGGCAGGGGTTGGCGGCTACACCTTC. Translation gives CAIWAGVGGYTF. V and J are TRBV10-3 and TRBJ1-2; perhaps TRBD1 as D (6 bases). Germline V gene sequence: CDR1 ENHRY, CDR2 SYGVKD. V dropped 8 bases and J dropped 8 bases, with 15 bases sitting between them. The CDR3 has 12 residues.

This chain uses TRBV6-4 with TRBJ2-1, with a tentative D call TRBD2 (6 bases). Trimming left V 3 bases short and J 4 bases short, with 16 bases between. The CDR3 is made up of 16 amino acids. Germline V gene sequence: CDR1 MRHNA, CDR2 SNTAGT. CDR3 coding DNA: TGTGCCAGCAGTGAAGAGCCGGGACTTGGGTACAATGAGCAGTTCTTC. Amino acids: CASSEEPGLGYNEQFF.

This chain connects TRBV6-5 to TRBJ2-3; D might be TRBD2 (5 bases). The V and J ends lost 11 bases and 1 base respectively, with 13 bases between them. This CDR3 comprises 13 residues. Looked up from germline, CDR1 is MNHEY and CDR2 is SVGAGI. CDR3 residues: CAARGPGTDTQYF. In DNA form, the CDR3 reads TGTGCCGCGCGAGGGCCTGGCACAGATACGCAGTATTTT.

The chain combines TRBV2 with TRBJ2-1; no definite D call. This CDR3 is built from 13 residues. The germline gives CDR1 SNHLY, CDR2 FYNNEI. V shed 6 bases and J shed 7 bases, with 13 bases lying between them. This CDR3 is CASRVELENEQFF. The CDR3 DNA follows: TGTGCCAGCAGGGTGGAACTGGAGAATGAGCAGTTCTTC. The whole variable domain, remainder taken from reference TRBV2 and TRBJ2-1, is EPEVTQTPSHQVTQMGQEVILRCVPISNHLYFYWYRQILGQKVEFLVSFYNNEISEKSEIFDDQFSVERPDGSNFTLKIRSTKLEDSAMYFCASRVELENEQFFGPGTRLTVL.

The CDR3 DNA follows: TGTGCCAGCAGTGACCCCGGGAGCTCCTACGAGCAGTACTTC. Its translation: CASSDPGSSYEQYF. This sequence joins TRBV2 and TRBJ2-7, with TRBD2 as a possible D gene (6 bases). Trimming removed 3 bases from V and 0 bases from J, with 9 bases in between. There are 14 residues in the CDR3. Germline V gene lookup returns CDR1 SNHLY and CDR2 FYNNEI.

J is TRBJ2-7 and V is TRBV19, with 8 nucleotides matching TRBD2. V shed 3 bases and J 2 bases; nucleotides not matched to a gene: 6. The CDR3 contains 15 residues. CDR1 and CDR2 from the germline V gene are LNHDA and SQIVND (reference sequence). CDR3 nucleotide sequence: TGTGCCAGTAGTATTGAAAGCGGGAGAACCTACGAGCAGTACTTC. Amino acid sequence: CASSIESGRTYEQYF.

V and J are TRBV11-2 and TRBJ1-1; D is uncertain. The CDR3 extends over 11 amino acids. Germline CDR1 is SGHAT and CDR2 is FQNNGV. Trimming stripped 5 bases from V and 7 bases from J, with 8 bases between. CDR3 sequence (DNA): TGTGCCAGCAGCCCCGTTAATGAAGCTTTCTTT. Protein: CASSPVNEAFF.

This clone was counted a few times. The rearrangement uses TRBV21-1 and TRBJ2-7; TRBD1 is the table's D call and was not checked against the DNA. TRBV21-1 is marked as a pseudogene. The CDR3 is made up of 20 amino acids. The CDR3 reads CASSKVFLASLFPPLYEQYF. CDR3 DNA: TGTGCCAGCAGCAAAGTCTTTTTGGCTTCCTTATTCCCTCCCCTCTACGAGCAGTACTTC.

This chain links TRBV5-5 with TRBJ2-3, with TRBD2 identical over 7 bases. CDR3 size: 15 residues. J lost 0 bases, V lost 4 bases, and 5 bases had no gene match. The germline V gene has CDR1 SGHKS and CDR2 YYEKEE (reference sequence). The CDR3 loop is CASSLGGISTDTQYF. The CDR3 DNA follows: TGTGCCAGCAGCCTCGGGGGGATTAGCACAGATACGCAGTATTTT.

The V call is TRBV11-2, the J call TRBJ2-7, with D perhaps matching TRBD1 (6 bases). Per the germline V gene, CDR1 is SGHAT and CDR2 is FQNNGV. Trimming took off 2 bases at V and 6 bases at J, with 14 bases between the two ends. The CDR3 contains 14 residues. CDR3 coding DNA: TGTGCCAGCAGCTTATTGCAGGGGTTGGGCGAGCAGTACTTC. Translation: CASSLLQGLGEQYF.

The chain links TRBV2 to TRBJ2-2; 7 nucleotides align to TRBD2. Trimming removed 5 bases from V and 0 bases from J; junction bases left unmatched: 9. Germline V gene data show CDR1 as SNHLY and CDR2 as FYNNEI. CDR3 length equals 17 residues. The CDR3, as DNA: TGTGCCAGCAGTAAAGGGAGGGGCACGGCGAACACCGGGGAGCTGTTTTTT. Its translation is CASSKGRGTANTGELFF. The full variable domain, rest sourced from reference TRBV2 and TRBJ2-2, is EPEVTQTPSHQVTQMGQEVILRCVPISNHLYFYWYRQILGQKVEFLVSFYNNEISEKSEIFDDQFSVERPDGSNFTLKIRSTKLEDSAMYFCASSKGRGTANTGELFFGEGSRLTVL.

The J gene is TRBJ2-5, the V gene TRBV6-2 or TRBV6-3, with 9 bases that match TRBD2. The CDR3 totals 15 residues. Germline CDR1 and CDR2: MNHEY and SVGEGT. V gave up 2 bases and J gave up 5 bases; unmatched junction bases: 6. This chain's CDR3 is CASSYAGGLGETQYF. CDR3 coding DNA: TGTGCCAGCAGTTACGCGGGAGGGCTCGGGGAGACCCAGTACTTC.

This chain connects TRBV7-3 to TRBJ2-6, with D perhaps matching TRBD2 (6 bases). This CDR3 has 15 residues. CDR1 is SGHTA, CDR2 FQGTGA, per germline. V lost 4 bases, J lost 0 bases, and 7 bases lay in between. The CDR3 is CASSSGSSGANVLTF. CDR3 DNA sequence: TGTGCCAGCAGCTCCGGGAGCTCTGGGGCCAACGTCCTGACTTTC.

This sequence joins TRBV6-4 and TRBJ1-4; TRBD1 agrees at 10 bases. V lost 7 bases, J lost 7 bases, and 9 bases stayed unmatched. Per the germline V gene, CDR1 is MRHNA and CDR2 is SNTAGT. The CDR3 has 15 residues. The CDR3 nucleotides are TGTGCCAGCAAGCCGGGACAGGGGTCGGGTGAAAAACTGTTTTTT. Amino acids: CASKPGQGSGEKLFF.

This rearrangement joins TRBV28 to TRBJ1-2; unclear D gene. V lost 6 bases, J lost 7 bases, and 15 bases lay in between. This CDR3 region has 13 residues. Germline CDR1 MDHEN, CDR2 SYDVKM. CDR3 protein: CASRSTVIGGYTF. CDR3 nucleotides: TGTGCCAGCAGGTCTACAGTTATTGGTGGCTACACCTTC.

The chain has TRBV5-6 and TRBJ2-7; TRBD1 might be the D (7 bases). The CDR3 loop spans 14 amino acids. Germline values: CDR1 SGHDT, CDR2 YYEEEE. The ends were cut back, 0 bases at V and 3 bases at J, with 10 bases in the middle. CDR3 sequence reads: CASSLDRGLYEQYF. In DNA, the CDR3 is TGTGCCAGCAGCTTGGACAGGGGACTCTACGAGCAGTACTTC.

The table lists this clone with a count of one. J is TRBJ2-5 and V is TRBV15, with 8 bases that match TRBD1. V lost 0 bases and J lost 1; bases outside the gene matches: 1. Germline CDR1 LNHNV, CDR2 YYDKDF (reference sequence). The CDR3 length is 15 residues. In DNA form, the CDR3 reads TGTGCCACCAGCAGAGATGGGACAGGCCAAGAGACCCAGTACTTC. Its translation is CATSRDGTGQETQYF.

The table lists this clone with a few counts. The genes are TRBV5-4 and TRBJ2-3; TRBD1 agrees at 7 bases. V lost 2 bases to trimming and J lost 5 bases; unmatched junction nucleotides: 5. The CDR3 loop spans 14 amino acids. Per the germline V gene, CDR1 is SGHNT and CDR2 is YYREEE (reference sequence). Written as DNA, the CDR3 is TGTGCCAGCAGCTTAAGGGGGCGGAAAGATACGCAGTATTTT. Translating it yields CASSLRGRKDTQYF.

V is TRBV7-6 and J is TRBJ2-5, with 7 bases identical to TRBD1. CDR1 is SGHVS and CDR2 is FNYEAQ in the germline V gene. J lost 3 bases, V lost 5 bases, and 3 bases had no gene match. This CDR3 is built from 13 residues. The CDR3 DNA is TGTGCCAGCAGCCATGACAGGGAAGAGACCCAGTACTTC. This sequence encodes CASSHDREETQYF. Variable domain in full (rest from reference TRBV7-6 and TRBJ2-5): GAGVSQSPRYKVTKRGQDVALRCDPISGHVSLYWYRQALGQGPEFLTYFNYEAQQDKSGLPNDRFSAERPEGSISTLTIQRTEQRDSAMYRCASSHDREETQYFGPGTRLLVL.

The chain uses TRBV30 and TRBJ2-7; 9 bases fit TRBD2. The CDR3 extends over 14 amino acids. The trim removed 0 bases at V and 4 bases at J, leaving 4 bases unmatched. Looked up from germline, CDR1 is GTSNPN and CDR2 is SVGIG (reference sequence). CDR3 in amino acids: CAWSVGSGSYEQYF. The CDR3 nucleotides read TGTGCCTGGAGTGTGGGTAGCGGGAGTTACGAGCAGTACTTC.

The chain recombines TRBV29-1 with TRBJ1-1; D not certain. The CDR3 loop spans 15 amino acids. Trimming took 4 bases from V and 3 from J, leaving 18 bases between them. Germline V gene data show CDR1 as SQVTM and CDR2 as ANQGSEA. CDR3 nucleotides: TGCAGCGTTGCCCCACAGACACCAAGGTACACTGAAGCTTTCTTT. Its protein product is CSVAPQTPRYTEAFF.

This rearrangement joins TRBV3-1 (or the pseudogene TRBV3-2) to TRBJ1-5; D is unclear. The CDR3 is made up of 13 amino acids. Germline V CDR1 and CDR2: LGHDT, YNNKEL (reference sequence). Trimming shortened V by 4 bases and J by 6 bases, and 10 bases separated the two germline ends. CDR3: CASSPIGSQPQHF. CDR3 coding DNA: TGTGCCAGCAGCCCGATCGGGTCTCAGCCCCAGCATTTT.

This clone occurred once. This chain connects TRBV29-1 to TRBJ2-2; D gene unclear. The CDR3 is 14 residues long. Germline-derived CDR1 and CDR2 are SQVTM and ANQGSEA. Trimming cost V 6 bases and J 3 bases, with 14 bases left between them. This CDR3 is CSVQTFMDTGELFF. CDR3 nucleotide sequence: TGCAGCGTACAGACCTTTATGGACACCGGGGAGCTGTTTTTT.

This rearrangement joins TRBV6-5 to TRBJ2-5, with 7 bases matching TRBD2. This CDR3 has 14 amino acids. V dropped 6 bases and J dropped 1; count of bases not matched to a gene: 5. The germline V gene has CDR1 MNHEY and CDR2 SVGAGI. The CDR3 sequence: CASRRLASQETQYF. The CDR3, as DNA: TGTGCCAGCAGAAGACTAGCATCCCAAGAGACCCAGTACTTC.

J is TRBJ2-7 and V is TRBV5-4, with D possibly TRBD1 on 6 matching bases. CDR1 and CDR2 (germline): SGHNT, YYREEE (reference sequence). The CDR3 consists of 19 residues. The ends were cut back, 0 bases at V and 2 bases at J, with 24 bases in the middle. The CDR3: CASSLEALRDTKLTYEQYF. The CDR3 DNA reads as TGTGCCAGCAGCTTGGAAGCCCTCCGGGACACCAAACTTACCTACGAGCAGTACTTC.

V gene TRBV30 combines with J gene TRBJ2-7, with 7 positions matching TRBD1. The CDR3 loop spans 14 amino acids. Per the germline V gene, CDR1 is GTSNPN and CDR2 is SVGIG (reference sequence). The CDR3 bases are TGTGCTTGTATGACAGGGACGAATGCCTACGAGCAGTACTTC. This sequence encodes CACMTGTNAYEQYF.

This chain connects TRBV30 to TRBJ1-6; 7 bases fit TRBD1. Germline CDR1 is GTSNPN and CDR2 is SVGIG (reference sequence). Germline trimming cut 0 bases from V and 4 bases from J; bases unmatched to any gene: 9. The CDR3 length is 17 residues. In DNA form, the CDR3 reads TGTGCCTGGAGTGTAAAGCGGCCGGGACAGTATAATTCACCCCTCCACTTT. It codes for CAWSVKRPGQYNSPLHF.